One sample yielded the 3 T cell receptor beta chains listed below, sequenced in a study of spatial heterogeneity in lung cancer. Notes on the study in general: In tumors, expanded intratumoral alpha and beta TCR counts tracked mutation counts.

These TCRs are of unknown antigen specificity. In TCRdb, the 5' RACE reads were re-called with MiXCR into one record per CDR3 protein. The top ten clones hold under 55% of a sample with roughly 4,900 distinct CDR3 sequences, approximately 12% of them seen once. The time point denotes: sample taken at primary tumor resection. The sample here was lung tumor tissue, taken at surgery. These TCRs come from a male donor with early-stage non-small cell lung cancer.

This clonotype was counted ten times or more. The chain is built from TRBV4-3 and TRBJ2-3; D might be TRBD2 (6 bases). Between the trimmed V and J ends, which lost 1 base and 0 bases, there was a span of 8 bases. The germline CDR1 and CDR2 sequences are LGHNA and YSLEER. The CDR3 covers 15 residues. The CDR3 DNA is TGCGCCAGCAGCCAAGGAGGAGGGAGCACAGATACGCAGTATTTT. Translating gives CASSQGGGSTDTQYF.

This clonotype was seen only once. This could be a read error, since a much larger clone is one nucleotide away. The chain recombines TRBV11-2 with TRBJ2-5; TRBD2 might be the D (5 bases). The CDR3 loop spans 13 amino acids. Trimming cost V 1 base and J 9 bases, with 12 bases left between them. CDR1 is SGHAT, CDR2 FQNNGV, per germline. CDR3 nucleotides: TGTGCCAGCAGCTTAGCTCGTAGGGAGTCCCAGTACTTC. Translated: CASSLARRESQYF. The variable domain in full, completed from reference TRBV11-2 and TRBJ2-5, reads EAGVAQSPRYKIIEKRQSVAFWCNPISGHATLYWYQQILGQGPKLLIQFQNNGVVDDSQLPKDRFSAERLKGVDSTLKIQPAKLEDSAVYLCASSLARRESQYFGPGTRLLVL.

The chain combines TRBV29-1 with TRBJ1-1; 7 nucleotides match TRBD1. The CDR3 has 13 amino acids. Per the germline V gene, CDR1 is SQVTM and CDR2 is ANQGSEA. With 8 bases clipped from V and 6 bases from J, the junction kept 12 bases outside the gene matches. CDR3 region: CSTDTGAGAEAFF. In DNA form, the CDR3 reads TGCAGCACTGACACAGGGGCGGGCGCTGAAGCTTTCTTT.